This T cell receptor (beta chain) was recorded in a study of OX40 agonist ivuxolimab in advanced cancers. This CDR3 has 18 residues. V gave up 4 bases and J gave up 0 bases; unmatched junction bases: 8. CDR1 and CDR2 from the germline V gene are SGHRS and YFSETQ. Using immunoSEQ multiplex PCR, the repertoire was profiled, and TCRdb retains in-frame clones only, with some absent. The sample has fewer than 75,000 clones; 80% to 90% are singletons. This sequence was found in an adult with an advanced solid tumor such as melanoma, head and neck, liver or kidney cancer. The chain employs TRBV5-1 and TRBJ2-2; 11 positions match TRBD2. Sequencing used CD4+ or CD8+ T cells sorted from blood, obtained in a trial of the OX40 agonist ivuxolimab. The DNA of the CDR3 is TGCGCCAGCAGCCCCGGACTAGCGGGCTTCGCGAACACCGGGGAGCTGTTTTTT. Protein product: CASSPGLAGFANTGELFF.